This TCR beta chain was recorded in a study of vaccination effects on CD4 cells after COVID-19. Study-wide results and caveats: Pronounced clonal contraction occurred in clones induced by infection and by vaccine late after vaccination.

Before sequencing, viral peptide pools were used by the ViraFEST assay to expand antigen-specific CD4+ T cells. When ten to eleven days of culture had elapsed, CD4+ T cells were isolated. The vaccine recipients had no prior SARS-CoV-2 infection, with negative nucleocapsid antibodies. A density of approximately 2 million PBMC per well was used; these cells were cultured with approximately 10 IU/ml IL-2 and around 9.6 ug/ml peptides. In the cultures, half the medium was exchanged for IL-2 medium on days 3 and 7. About this clone: The antigen remains undetermined.

The data were produced by immunoSEQ multiplex PCR, yet TCRdb's version contains in-frame clones alone and is incomplete. The table lists approximately 40,000 clones, roughly 70% of them singletons. Germline values: CDR1 LGHNT, CDR2 FRNRAP. The CDR3 length is 20 residues. Between the trimmed V and J ends, which lost 0 bases and 2 bases, there was a span of 20 bases. This TCR derives from a human donor who received a COVID-19 vaccine. Source: CD4+ T cells from PBMCs cultured with SARS-CoV-2 spike peptides, taken before COVID-19 vaccination. V usage is TRBV12-5 and J usage is TRBJ2-6, with D tentatively TRBD2 (5 bases). The CDR3 DNA follows: TGTGCTAGTGGTTTGGTACGCCTAGGAGAGGGATCAGCTGGGGCCAACGTCCTGACTTTC. This codes for CASGLVRLGEGSAGANVLTF.